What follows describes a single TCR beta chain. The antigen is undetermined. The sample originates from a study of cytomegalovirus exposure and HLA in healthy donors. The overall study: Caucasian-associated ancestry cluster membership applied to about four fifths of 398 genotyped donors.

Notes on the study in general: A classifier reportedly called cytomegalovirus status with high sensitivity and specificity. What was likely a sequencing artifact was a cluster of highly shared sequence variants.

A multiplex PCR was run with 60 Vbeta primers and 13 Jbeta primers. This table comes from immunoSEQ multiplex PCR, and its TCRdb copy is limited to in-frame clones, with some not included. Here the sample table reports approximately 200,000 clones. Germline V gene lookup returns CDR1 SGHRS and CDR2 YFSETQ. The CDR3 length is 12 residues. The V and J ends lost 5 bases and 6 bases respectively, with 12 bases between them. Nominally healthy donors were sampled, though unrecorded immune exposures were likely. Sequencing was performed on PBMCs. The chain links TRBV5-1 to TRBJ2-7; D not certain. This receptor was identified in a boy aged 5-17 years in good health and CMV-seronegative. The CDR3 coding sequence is TGCGCCAGCAGACCCGACTCCCGCGAGCAGTACTTC. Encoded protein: CASRPDSREQYF.